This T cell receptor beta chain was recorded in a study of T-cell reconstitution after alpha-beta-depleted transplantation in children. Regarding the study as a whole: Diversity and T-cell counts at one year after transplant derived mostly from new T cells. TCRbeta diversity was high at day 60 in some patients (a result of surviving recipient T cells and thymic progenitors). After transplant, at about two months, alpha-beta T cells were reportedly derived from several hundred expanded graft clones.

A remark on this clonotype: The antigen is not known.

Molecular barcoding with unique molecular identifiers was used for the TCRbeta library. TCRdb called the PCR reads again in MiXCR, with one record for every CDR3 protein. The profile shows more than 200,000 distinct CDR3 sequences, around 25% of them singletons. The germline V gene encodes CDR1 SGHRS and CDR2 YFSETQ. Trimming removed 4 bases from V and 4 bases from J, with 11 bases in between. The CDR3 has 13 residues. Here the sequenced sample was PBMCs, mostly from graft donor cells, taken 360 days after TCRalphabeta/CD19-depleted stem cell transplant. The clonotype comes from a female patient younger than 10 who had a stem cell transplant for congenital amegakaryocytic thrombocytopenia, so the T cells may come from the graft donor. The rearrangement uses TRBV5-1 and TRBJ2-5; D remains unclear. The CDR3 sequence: CASSNYIGETQYF. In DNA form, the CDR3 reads TGCGCCAGCAGCAATTACATAGGAGAGACCCAGTACTTC.